One sample yielded the 22 T cell receptor beta chains listed below, sequenced in a study of blood T cell repertoires in COVID-19. Using immunoSEQ multiplex PCR, the repertoire was profiled, and TCRdb retains in-frame clones only, with some absent. The sample yields about 160,000 clones, about 93% seen once. Sequencing was done on a sample of peripheral blood. The receptors were sampled from a woman in her forties or fifties with acute or convalescent COVID-19.

The chain links TRBV7-9 to TRBJ2-1, with D tentatively TRBD2 (5 bases). This CDR3 has 13 residues. Germline V lookup: CDR1 SEHNR, CDR2 FQNEAQ (reference sequence). The ends were cut back, 1 base at V and 9 bases at J, with 10 bases in the middle. CDR3 sequence reads: CASSLVLGSEQFF. The CDR3 bases are TGTGCCAGCAGCTTAGTTTTGGGGAGTGAGCAGTTCTTC.

The gene calls are TRBV24-1 and TRBJ2-3; TRBD1 matches 9 bases. CDR3 length: 16 residues. Germline V lookup: CDR1 KGHDR, CDR2 SFDVKD. Trimming cost V 3 bases and J 4 bases; bases outside gene matches: 7. This CDR3 reads CATSDPRDRVSDTQYF. The CDR3 DNA follows: TGTGCCACCAGTGATCCTCGGGACAGGGTTTCAGATACGCAGTATTTT.

The chain joins TRBV10-3 to TRBJ2-1; 8 bases agree with TRBD2. The germline V gene encodes CDR1 ENHRY and CDR2 SYGVKD. The trim removed 6 bases at V and 5 bases at J, leaving 6 bases unmatched. This CDR3 has 14 amino acids. The CDR3 bases are TGTGCCATCAGGAATCTAGCGGGTCACAATGAGCAGTTCTTC. It specifies CAIRNLAGHNEQFF.

The chain couples TRBV7-2 to TRBJ2-2, with D perhaps TRBD2 (6 bases). CDR3 size: 15 residues. V shed 4 bases and J shed 0 bases, with 9 bases lying between them. Germline V gene sequence: CDR1 SGHTA, CDR2 FQGNSA. The CDR3 spells CASSSQRANTGELFF. For the CDR3, the DNA is TGTGCCAGCAGCTCCCAGCGGGCGAACACCGGGGAGCTGTTTTTT. Looking up the rest from reference TRBV7-2 and TRBJ2-2 gives the full variable domain: GAGVSQSPSNKVTEKGKDVELRCDPISGHTALYWYRQSLGQGLEFLIYFQGNSAPDKSGLPSDRFSAERTGGSVSTLTIQRTQQEDSAVYLCASSSQRANTGELFFGEGSRLTVL.

This clone was recorded once. The chain is built from TRBV6-5 and TRBJ1-2, with 9 bases fitting TRBD1. The CDR3 totals 14 residues. The germline V gene has CDR1 MNHEY and CDR2 SVGAGI. V shed 5 bases, J shed 8 bases, and the junction held 9 bases outside the gene matches. The CDR3 region is CASSIPGQGRGYTF. The DNA of the CDR3 is TGTGCCAGCAGTATACCGGGACAGGGAAGAGGCTACACCTTC.

The V and J genes are TRBV29-1 and TRBJ1-2; D possibly corresponds to TRBD1 (6 bases). V lost 7 bases and J lost 6, with 18 bases in between. The CDR3 covers 13 residues. In germline, CDR1 is SQVTM, CDR2 ANQGSEA. The CDR3 reads CSAADSLGHGYTF. CDR3 nucleotide sequence: TGCAGCGCGGCGGACAGCCTTGGACATGGCTACACCTTC.

The chain links TRBV25-1 to TRBJ1-2, with 8 positions matching TRBD1. Per the germline V gene, CDR1 is MGHDK and CDR2 is SYGVNS. The length of the CDR3 is 16 residues. V lost 2 bases, J lost 7 bases, and 12 bases stayed unmatched. The CDR3 DNA reads as TGTGCCAGCAGTGAAACTCAAGGCAGGGGGCGAGTTGGCTACACCTTC. Protein sequence: CASSETQGRGRVGYTF.

The chain employs TRBV20-1 and TRBJ1-5; possibly TRBD1 for D (6 bases). In germline, CDR1 is DFQATT, CDR2 SNEGSKA (reference sequence). This CDR3 region has 15 residues. The V end lost 3 bases, the J end lost 3 bases, and 15 bases lay between the germline ends. The CDR3 DNA reads TGCAGTGCTAGTGAAAGGGGACACTTCAATCAGCCCCAGCATTTT. Its translation: CSASERGHFNQPQHF.

This clone has a single count. The rearrangement links TRBV24-1 to TRBJ1-2, with TRBD1 identical over 8 bases. The CDR3 loop spans 14 amino acids. Germline CDR1 KGHDR, CDR2 SFDVKD. J lost 5 bases, V lost 2 bases, and 3 bases had no gene match. The CDR3 bases are TGTGCCACCAGTGATTCGGGACAGGCGTATGGCTACACCTTC. Its translation is CATSDSGQAYGYTF.

V usage is TRBV24-1 and J usage is TRBJ2-7; 7 bases align to TRBD1. CDR1 and CDR2 from the germline V gene are KGHDR and SFDVKD. The CDR3 is made up of 14 amino acids. V lost 10 bases to trimming and J lost 0 bases; unmatched junction nucleotides: 8. CDR3 coding DNA: TGTGCCACGTCACCACAGGGGCCCTCCTACGAGCAGTACTTC. This gives the protein CATSPQGPSYEQYF.

This chain uses TRBV11-2 with TRBJ1-4, with 7 bases that match TRBD1. Germline-derived CDR1 and CDR2 are SGHAT and FQNNGV. Trimming took 6 bases from V and 6 from J; bases not matched to a gene: 10. The CDR3 consists of 15 residues. Written as DNA, the CDR3 is TGTGCCAGCAGGCGACCGGGACAGTCATATGAAAAACTGTTTTTT. Protein: CASRRPGQSYEKLFF.

Written as DNA, the CDR3 is TGTGCCTGGAGCCTGTTTCCCAGCAATCAGCCCCAGCATTTT. Its translation: CAWSLFPSNQPQHF. The chain is built from TRBV30 and TRBJ1-5; D not certain. Germline V gene data show CDR1 as GTSNPN and CDR2 as SVGIG (reference sequence). Between the trimmed V and J ends, which lost 3 bases and 1 base, there was a span of 10 bases. The CDR3 is 14 residues long. Full variable domain (rest looked up from reference TRBV30 and TRBJ1-5): SQTIHQWPATLVQPVGSPLSLECTVEGTSNPNLYWYRQAAGRGLQLLFYSVGIGQISSEVPQNLSASRPQDRQFILSSKKLLLSDSGFYLCAWSLFPSNQPQHFGDGTRLSIL.

This clone was seen only a few times. The gene calls are TRBV6-5 and TRBJ2-2, with D unresolved. CDR3 length: 13 residues. The V end lost 7 bases, the J end lost 5 bases, and 11 bases lay between the germline ends. Germline CDR1 and CDR2: MNHEY and SVGAGI. CDR3 protein: CASTKSQTGELFF. The CDR3 DNA is TGTGCCAGCACGAAATCGCAGACCGGGGAGCTGTTTTTT.

The rearrangement links TRBV3-1 (or the pseudogene TRBV3-2) to TRBJ2-3, with 11 bases aligning to TRBD2. Looked up from germline, CDR1 is LGHDT and CDR2 is YNNKEL (reference sequence). V shed 6 bases and J 3 bases; nucleotides not matched to a gene: 14. The CDR3 is made up of 18 amino acids. DNA for the CDR3: TGTGCCAGCAGGAGAGGAACCGCCGCTAGCGGGAGGACAGATACGCAGTATTTT. Translation gives CASRRGTAASGRTDTQYF.

The chain links TRBV12-3 or TRBV12-4 to TRBJ1-1; D call uncertain. The CDR3 has 11 amino acids. The ends were cut back, 4 bases at V and 7 bases at J, with 7 bases in the middle. CDR3 nucleotides: TGTGCCAGCAGTTCGACACTTGAAGCTTTCTTT. The encoded protein is CASSSTLEAFF.

The chain combines TRBV3-1 (or the pseudogene TRBV3-2) with TRBJ2-7; D gene unclear. V dropped 4 bases and J dropped 4 bases, with 14 bases sitting between them. CDR1 is LGHDT and CDR2 is YNNKEL in the germline V gene (reference sequence). This CDR3 has 14 residues. The CDR3 nucleotides are TGTGCCAGCAGCCTCGGTCAGGTAGTTTACGAGCAGTACTTC. Protein sequence: CASSLGQVVYEQYF.

The genes are TRBV3-1 (or the pseudogene TRBV3-2) and TRBJ2-7, with TRBD1 as a possible D gene (6 bases). Germline V CDR1 and CDR2: LGHDT, YNNKEL (reference sequence). V lost 0 bases and J lost 5, with 8 bases in between. The CDR3 has 13 residues. CDR3 sequence reads: CASSQDRGNEQYF. CDR3 DNA sequence: TGTGCCAGCAGCCAAGACAGGGGCAACGAGCAGTACTTC.

The rearrangement uses TRBV10-3 and TRBJ1-6; D not resolved. The germline gives CDR1 ENHRY, CDR2 SYGVKD. V lost 3 bases and J 3 bases, leaving 9 bases between the germline ends. This CDR3 spans 15 amino acids. The CDR3 here is CAISDRQLYNSPLHF. The CDR3 DNA follows: TGTGCCATCAGTGACAGGCAGCTCTATAATTCACCCCTCCACTTT.

The chain carries TRBV6-5 and TRBJ1-4; TRBD1 might be the D (5 bases). This CDR3 is 16 amino acids long. Germline CDR1 MNHEY, CDR2 SVGAGI. Deletions cut 0 bases from V and 3 bases from J, with 11 bases between. CDR3: CASSYSAARANEKLFF. The CDR3 DNA is TGTGCCAGCAGTTACTCGGCCGCCAGGGCTAATGAAAAACTGTTTTTT.

The V and J genes are TRBV11-2 and TRBJ2-7; D might be TRBD1 (5 bases). CDR1 is SGHAT and CDR2 is FQNNGV in the germline V gene. Trimming pared 4 bases from V and 3 bases from J, leaving 10 bases between. CDR3 length: 13 residues. In DNA form, the CDR3 reads TGTGCCAGCAGCTGGTTCAGGGACTACGAGCAGTACTTC. Protein product: CASSWFRDYEQYF.

The V gene is TRBV6-4, the J gene TRBJ1-4; 9 positions match TRBD1. After removal of 4 bases from V and 5 bases from J, the junction contained 5 bases not matched to a gene. CDR3 length equals 15 residues. Germline lookup yields CDR1 MRHNA and CDR2 SNTAGT. CDR3 DNA: TGTGCCAGCAGTGCGGGACAGGGAGAGAATGAAAAACTGTTTTTT. It encodes CASSAGQGENEKLFF.

This clone occurred once. The V call is TRBV27, the J call TRBJ2-3, with D perhaps TRBD2 (5 bases). Germline assignment: CDR1 MNHEY and CDR2 SMNVEV (reference sequence). The CDR3 runs to 15 residues. V dropped 6 bases and J dropped 0 bases, with 13 bases sitting between them. In DNA, the CDR3 is TGTGCCAGCAGCCACTACCGACTAAGCACAGATACGCAGTATTTT. It yields the protein CASSHYRLSTDTQYF.